This TCR beta chain is drawn from a study of blood T cells in healthy people across ages. This clonotype was observed many times. Antigen: not known. Sample-barcoded 5' priming and a J-beta primer mix drove a second PCR of roughly 7 to 11 cycles. Each of the cDNA molecules was tagged by a template-switch adaptor with 12 random nucleotides. TCRdb ran MiXCR on the 5' RACE reads and lists one entry per CDR3 protein. The table records just over 1 million distinct CDR3 sequences, around 43% of them present only once. This CDR3 has 14 amino acids. Germline V CDR1 and CDR2: SGHRS, YFSETQ. Trimming took 0 bases from V and 2 from J, leaving 8 bases between them. Findings of the study overall: Long-lived donors carried more naive CD4+ cells and greater diversity than aged donors.

The material sequenced was blood. V and J are TRBV5-1 and TRBJ2-5, with D tentatively TRBD1 (5 bases). The clonotype originates from a woman between 55 and 75 years old in good health. In DNA, the CDR3 is TGCGCCAGCAGCTTGGGGACAAGTCAAGAGACCCAGTACTTC. Protein product: CASSLGTSQETQYF.